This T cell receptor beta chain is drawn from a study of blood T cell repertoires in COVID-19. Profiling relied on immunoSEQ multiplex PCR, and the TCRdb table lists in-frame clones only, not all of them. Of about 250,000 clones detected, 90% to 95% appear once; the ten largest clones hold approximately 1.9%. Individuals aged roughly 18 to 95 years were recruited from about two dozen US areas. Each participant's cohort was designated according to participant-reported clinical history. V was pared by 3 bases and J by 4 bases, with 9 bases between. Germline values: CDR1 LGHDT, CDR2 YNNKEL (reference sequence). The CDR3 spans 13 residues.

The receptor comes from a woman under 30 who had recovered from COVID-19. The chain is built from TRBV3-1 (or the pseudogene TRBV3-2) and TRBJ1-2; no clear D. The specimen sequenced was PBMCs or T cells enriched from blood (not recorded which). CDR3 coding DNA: TGTGCCAGCAGCCATCGGGGTTTCTATGGCTACACCTTC. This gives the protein CASSHRGFYGYTF.